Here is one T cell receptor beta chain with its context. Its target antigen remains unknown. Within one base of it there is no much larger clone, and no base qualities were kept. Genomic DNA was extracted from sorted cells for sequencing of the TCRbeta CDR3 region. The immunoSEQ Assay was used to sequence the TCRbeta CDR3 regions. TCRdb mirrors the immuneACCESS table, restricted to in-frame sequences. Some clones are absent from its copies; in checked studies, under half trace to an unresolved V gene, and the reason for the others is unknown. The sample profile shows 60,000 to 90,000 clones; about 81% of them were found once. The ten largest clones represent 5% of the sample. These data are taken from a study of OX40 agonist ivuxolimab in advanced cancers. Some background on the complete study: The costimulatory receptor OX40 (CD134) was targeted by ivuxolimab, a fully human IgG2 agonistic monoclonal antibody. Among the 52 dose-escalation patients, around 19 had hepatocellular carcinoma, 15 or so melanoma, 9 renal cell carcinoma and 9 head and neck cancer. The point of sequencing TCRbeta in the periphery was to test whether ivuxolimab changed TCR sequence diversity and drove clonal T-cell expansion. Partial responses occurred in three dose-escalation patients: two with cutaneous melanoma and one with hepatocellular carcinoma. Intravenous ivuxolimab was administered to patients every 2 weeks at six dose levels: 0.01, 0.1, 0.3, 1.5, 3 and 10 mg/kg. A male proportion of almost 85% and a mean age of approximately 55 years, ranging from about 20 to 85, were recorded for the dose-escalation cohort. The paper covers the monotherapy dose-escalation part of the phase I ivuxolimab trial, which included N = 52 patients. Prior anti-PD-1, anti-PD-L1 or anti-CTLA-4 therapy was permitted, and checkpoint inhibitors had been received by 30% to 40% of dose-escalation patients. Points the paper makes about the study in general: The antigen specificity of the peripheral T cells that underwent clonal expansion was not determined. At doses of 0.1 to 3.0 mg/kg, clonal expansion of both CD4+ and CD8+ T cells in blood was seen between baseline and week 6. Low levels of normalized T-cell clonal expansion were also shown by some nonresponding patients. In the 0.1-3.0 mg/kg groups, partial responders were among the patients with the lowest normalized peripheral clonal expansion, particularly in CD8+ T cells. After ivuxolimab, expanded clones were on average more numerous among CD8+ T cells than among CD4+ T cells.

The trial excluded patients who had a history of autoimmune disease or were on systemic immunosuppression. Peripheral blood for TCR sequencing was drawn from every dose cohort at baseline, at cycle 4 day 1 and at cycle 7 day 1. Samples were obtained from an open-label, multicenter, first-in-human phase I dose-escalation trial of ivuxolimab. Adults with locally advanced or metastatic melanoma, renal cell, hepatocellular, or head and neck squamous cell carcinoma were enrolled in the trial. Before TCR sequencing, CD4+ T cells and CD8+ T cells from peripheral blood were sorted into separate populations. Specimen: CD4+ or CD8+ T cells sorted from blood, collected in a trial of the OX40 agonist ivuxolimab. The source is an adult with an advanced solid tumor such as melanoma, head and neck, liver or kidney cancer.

The CDR3 region reads CASSLTGQGANTEAFF. The sequence in DNA is TGTGCCAGCAGCTTGACTGGACAGGGGGCAAACACTGAAGCTTTCTTT. The receptor chain draws on TRBV5-4 and TRBJ1-1, with TRBD1 identical over 11 junction bases. The germline V gene (reference sequence) provides CDR1 SGHNT and CDR2 YYREEE. The CDR3 measures 16 amino acids from cysteine to phenylalanine. The only DNA kept is the CDR3, 48 bases in frame from the first base. V has 1 base trimmed and J has 2 bases trimmed; junction bases matching no gene number 4.